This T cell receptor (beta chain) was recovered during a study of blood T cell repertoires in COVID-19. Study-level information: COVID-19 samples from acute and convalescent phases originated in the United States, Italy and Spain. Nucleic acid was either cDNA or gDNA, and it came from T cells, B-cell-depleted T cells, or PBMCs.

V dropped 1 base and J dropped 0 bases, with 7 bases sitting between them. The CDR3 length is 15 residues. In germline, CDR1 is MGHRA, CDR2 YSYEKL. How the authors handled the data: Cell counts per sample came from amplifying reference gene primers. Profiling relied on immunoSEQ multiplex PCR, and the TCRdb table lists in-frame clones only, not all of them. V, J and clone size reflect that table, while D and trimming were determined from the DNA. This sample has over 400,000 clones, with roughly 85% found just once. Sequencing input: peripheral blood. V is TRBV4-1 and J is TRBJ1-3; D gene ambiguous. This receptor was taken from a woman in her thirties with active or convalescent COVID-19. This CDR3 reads CASSQVRSSGNTIYF. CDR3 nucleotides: TGCGCCAGCAGCCAAGTTCGTAGCTCTGGAAACACCATATATTTT.